Following are 20 T cell receptor beta chains from one sample sequenced in a study of T-cell memory formation after mild COVID-19. TCRdb analysed the 5' RACE reads with MiXCR anew, one entry per CDR3 protein. There are 250,000 to 300,000 distinct CDR3 sequences in the sample; approximately 19% occur only once, and about 21% lies in the top ten. Sequencing used PBMCs or a T cell subset sorted from them (not recorded which). These receptors came from a man aged 18 to 29 who had mild COVID-19 (a few samples of this study predate the infection). Cell type and time point are not known.

As for this clonotype: Compared with germline, one end of the junction differs, possibly owing to a read error. The CDR3 spells CASSLAAEAVGYSYTF. CDR3 nucleotide sequence: TGCGCCAGCAGCTTGGCTGCAGAGGCGGTCGGCTATAGCTACACCTTC. The chain combines TRBV5-1 with TRBJ1-2; D not certain. The CDR3 is 16 amino acids. The V gene's germline CDR1 is SGHRS and CDR2 YFSETQ.

The chain couples TRBV29-1 to TRBJ2-1; weak D call: TRBD1 (7 bases). The germline gives CDR1 SQVTM, CDR2 ANQGSEA. V was clipped by 4 bases and J by 9 bases, with 10 bases between them. CDR3 length: 11 residues. CDR3 sequence reads: CSVGQGGEQFF. The CDR3 DNA is TGCAGCGTTGGACAGGGAGGTGAGCAGTTCTTC.

J is TRBJ2-3 and V is TRBV12-3 or TRBV12-4; tentative D call: TRBD1 (6 bases). Deletions cut 5 bases from V and 4 bases from J, with 22 bases between. The CDR3 length is 17 residues. DNA for the CDR3: TGTGCCAGCAGTCTCCCAGTAGGGGGTCCCAAGGCAGATACGCAGTATTTT. Translating it yields CASSLPVGGPKADTQYF.

The J gene is TRBJ1-3, the V gene TRBV6-5; D is ambiguous. Trimming shortened V by 8 bases and J by 0 bases, and 14 bases separated the two germline ends. The germline CDR1 and CDR2 sequences are MNHEY and SVGAGI. The length of the CDR3 is 15 residues. CDR3 nucleotide sequence: TGTGCCAGCTCCCAGGCCGCAAACTCTGGAAACACCATATATTTT. Translating it yields CASSQAANSGNTIYF.

There are a few counts of this clonotype. The chain combines TRBV6-5 with TRBJ2-7; D is unclear. The ends were cut back, 6 bases at V and 0 bases at J, with 18 bases in the middle. CDR1 MNHEY and CDR2 SVGAGI come from the germline V gene. The CDR3 consists of 16 residues. CDR3 bases: TGTGCCAGCAGCTGCCTAAAGACGAAGAGCTCCTACGAGCAGTACGTC. It is translated as CASSCLKTKSSYEQYV.

The V call is TRBV5-1, the J call TRBJ1-1, with D perhaps matching TRBD1 (6 bases). This CDR3 comprises 13 residues. V shed 3 bases and J shed 6 bases, with 12 bases lying between them. Looked up from germline, CDR1 is SGHRS and CDR2 is YFSETQ. The CDR3 sequence: CASSSGQPSEAFF. CDR3 DNA: TGCGCCAGCAGCTCCGGACAGCCGTCTGAAGCTTTCTTT.

This clonotype was counted at least ten times. The V call is TRBV5-1, the J call TRBJ2-1; 9 bases are shared with TRBD2. CDR1 is SGHRS, CDR2 YFSETQ, per germline. V was clipped by 0 bases and J by 7 bases; unmatched bases: 5. The length of the CDR3 is 15 residues. For the CDR3, the DNA is TGCGCCAGCAGCTTGGTAGTAGCGGGGGAGAATGAGCAGTTCTTC. It encodes CASSLVVAGENEQFF.

A few counts support this clonotype. The gene calls are TRBV20-1 and TRBJ2-1, with 9 bases aligning to TRBD2. Germline V gene lookup returns CDR1 DFQATT and CDR2 SNEGSKA (reference sequence). Germline trimming cut 5 bases from V and 9 bases from J; bases unmatched to any gene: 5. The CDR3 consists of 12 residues. The CDR3 DNA reads TGCAGTGCTTCGCGGGGGGGCCGTGAGCAGTTCTTC. It is translated as CSASRGGREQFF.

This chain joins TRBV30 and TRBJ2-3; D may be TRBD1 (6 bases). The CDR3 has 16 residues. Germline V gene lookup returns CDR1 GTSNPN and CDR2 SVGIG (reference sequence). Trimming took off 1 base at V and 3 bases at J, with 17 bases between the two ends. The DNA for the CDR3 is TGTGCCTGGAGTGGGGAAACGGACAGCCTAACAGATACGCAGTATTTT. Protein product: CAWSGETDSLTDTQYF.

The J gene is TRBJ1-1, the V gene TRBV4-2; D call uncertain. Germline V lookup: CDR1 LGHNA, CDR2 YNFKEQ. This CDR3 comprises 11 residues. V was trimmed by 0 bases and J by 10 bases, leaving 6 bases between them. For the CDR3, the DNA is TGTGCCAGCAGCCAAGATTCTTTAGCTTTCTTT. Translating it yields CASSQDSLAFF.

This clonotype occurred a few times. This chain links TRBV10-2 with TRBJ2-5; 15 bases are shared with TRBD2. This CDR3 is 17 amino acids long. CDR1 and CDR2 from the germline V gene are WSHSY and SAAADI. The ends lost 7 bases at V and 1 base at J; junction bases unmatched: 7. In DNA form, the CDR3 reads TGCGCCAGCACCTCCGGGACTAGCGGGGGGTTCCAAGAGACCCAGTACTTC. Amino acids: CASTSGTSGGFQETQYF.

As DNA, the CDR3 is TGTGCCAGCAGCGTAGGGGCGGAGACCGGGGAGCTGTTTTTT. Its protein product is CASSVGAETGELFF. V usage is TRBV9 and J usage is TRBJ2-2; D unclear. V was trimmed by 0 bases and J by 5 bases, leaving 8 bases between them. Germline CDR1 SGDLS, CDR2 YYNGEE. CDR3 length equals 14 residues. Complete variable domain (other parts from reference TRBV9 and TRBJ2-2): DSGVTQTPKHLITATGQRVTLRCSPRSGDLSVYWYQQSLDQGLQFLIQYYNGEERAKGNILERFSAQQFPDLHSELNLSSLELGDSALYFCASSVGAETGELFFGEGSRLTVL.

This clonotype has just a few counts. The V gene is TRBV6-6, the J gene TRBJ1-1, with D tentatively TRBD1 (5 bases). Germline CDR1 and CDR2: MNHNY and SVGAGI (reference sequence). Trimming removed 5 bases at V and 9 bases at J, with 19 bases between. This CDR3 comprises 14 residues. CDR3 sequence (DNA): TGTGCCAGCAGTCTTGGGGCTGAGGTCCGCAAAGCTTTCTTT. As protein: CASSLGAEVRKAFF.

This clonotype was seen only a few times. The chain carries TRBV9 and TRBJ1-3; D remains ambiguous. Trimming shortened V by 0 bases and J by 0 bases, and 10 bases separated the two germline ends. The CDR3 spans 16 residues. Germline V gives CDR1 SGDLS, CDR2 YYNGEE. CDR3 coding DNA: TGTGCCAGCAGCGTAGATCCCCACTTCTCTGGAAACACCATATATTTT. Translating gives CASSVDPHFSGNTIYF.

The chain links TRBV20-1 to TRBJ2-7; possible D gene TRBD2, 6 bases. Germline lookup yields CDR1 DFQATT and CDR2 SNEGSKA (reference sequence). Trimming left V 3 bases short and J 3 bases short, with 12 bases between. The CDR3 totals 13 residues. The CDR3 coding sequence is TGCAGTGCTAGGACGGGACTCAGCTACGAGCAGTACGTC. Protein product: CSARTGLSYEQYV.

This chain connects TRBV7-6 to TRBJ1-5; D remains unclear. The germline V gene encodes CDR1 SGHVS and CDR2 FNYEAQ. V gave up 4 bases and J gave up 3 bases, with 7 bases separating them. The CDR3 covers 13 residues. CDR3 nucleotides: TGTGCCAGCAGCTCACACATCAATCAGCCCCAGCATTTT. Translated: CASSSHINQPQHF.

This clonotype was observed a few times. V gene TRBV19 combines with J gene TRBJ1-5, with 9 bases matching TRBD1. Germline CDR1 and CDR2: LNHDA and SQIVND (reference sequence). Unmatched junction bases numbered 3, after V lost 5 bases and J lost 7 bases. The CDR3 runs 13 residues. CDR3 region: CASSAQGAQPQHF. CDR3 DNA sequence: TGTGCCAGTAGTGCACAGGGGGCCCAGCCCCAGCATTTT.

This clonotype was detected a few times. This chain links TRBV12-3 or TRBV12-4 with TRBJ2-3; perhaps TRBD1 as D (5 bases). This CDR3 region has 12 residues. V shed 7 bases and J shed 4 bases, with 9 bases lying between them. CDR3 residues: CASTVGPDTQYF. The CDR3 DNA follows: TGTGCCAGCACGGTGGGGCCAGATACGCAGTATTTT.

The chain carries TRBV10-3 and TRBJ1-2, with TRBD1 as a possible D gene (6 bases). The CDR3 has 15 amino acids. Trimming removed 2 bases at V and 4 bases at J, with 14 bases between. Germline V gives CDR1 ENHRY, CDR2 SYGVKD. In DNA form, the CDR3 reads TGTGCCATCAGTGAGCCTAACAGGGTCCTCTATGGCTACACCTTC. Its protein is CAISEPNRVLYGYTF.

The table lists this clonotype with a few counts. The chain has TRBV20-1 and TRBJ2-7; a possible D gene is TRBD2 (5 bases). This CDR3 comprises 13 residues. The germline V gene has CDR1 DFQATT and CDR2 SNEGSKA (reference sequence). V was shortened by 0 bases and J by 4 bases, with 10 bases between the two germline ends. As DNA, the CDR3 is TGCAGTGCTAGAGATCCGGGAAAGTACGAGCAGTACGTC. It is translated as CSARDPGKYEQYV.